A selection of T cell receptor beta chains follows, all from one sample in a study of blood T cells in healthy people across ages. TCRdb used MiXCR to reprocess the 5' RACE reads, holding one entry per CDR3 protein. Seen here are just under 900,000 distinct CDR3 sequences, 29% observed once, and the top ten hold about 18%. The sample was blood. The receptors were sampled from a woman aged 80 or older in good health. Each CDR3 is given with its conserved first and last residue. D genes are given only for firm matches. Not every row has a clone size; where given, it reads once, few, many or a size class.

d_call,j_call,clone_size,v_call,cdr3_nt,cdr3_aa
TRBD1,TRBJ2-7,.,TRBV7-2,TGTGCCAGCAGCTTAGGGCCCCGGACAGGGATAGCGTACGAGCAGTACTTC,CASSLGPRTGIAYEQYF
.,TRBJ2-7,many,TRBV7-2,TGTGCCAGCAGCGCCAACCGGGACACCGAGCAGTACTTC,CASSANRDTEQYF
.,TRBJ1-2,once,TRBV6-1,TGTGCCAGCAGTGAACCCACATCTAGCTATGGCTACACCTTC,CASSEPTSSYGYTF
.,TRBJ1-5,.,TRBV24-1,TGTGCCACCAGTGACTATCAGGGACAGCCCCAGCATTTT,CATSDYQGQPQHF
.,TRBJ2-1,many,TRBV10-3,TGTGCCATCAGTGAGTTGGCTAGCAGCTCCTACAATGAGCAGTTCTTC,CAISELASSSYNEQFF
.,TRBJ2-1,many,TRBV7-9,TGTGCCAGCAGCTTCGGGTCGGGCCTCGAGCAGTTCTTC,CASSFGSGLEQFF
TRBD1,TRBJ2-3,many,TRBV5-1,TGCGCCAGCAGCAACAGGGGCGAGGATACGCAGTATTTT,CASSNRGEDTQYF
.,TRBJ1-2,many,TRBV28,TGTGCCAGCAGTTTCCCCGGGGAGAGATATGGCTACACCTTC,CASSFPGERYGYTF
.,TRBJ2-4,many,TRBV6-5,TGTGCCAGCAGTTACCGATCCGATGTTACAATGCAGTACTTC,CASSYRSDVTMQYF
.,TRBJ1-6,.,TRBV2,TGTGCCAGCAGGGAAGGGACCGCCTATTCACCCCTCCACTTT,CASREGTAYSPLHF
TRBD1,TRBJ1-1,few,TRBV4-2,TGTGCCAGCAGCCGCGATCCGGGACAGACCAACACTGAAGCTTTCTTT,CASSRDPGQTNTEAFF
.,TRBJ2-7,few,TRBV9,TGTGCCAGCAGCGAGGGACAAGACTCGATCTACGAGCAGTACTTC,CASSEGQDSIYEQYF
TRBD2,TRBJ2-7,.,TRBV5-1,TGCGCCTCAGCGGGACCCTACGAGCAGTACTTC,CASAGPYEQYF
TRBD1,TRBJ2-3,many,TRBV7-9,TGTGCCAGCAGTTGGGCCAGGGGGGATACGCAGTATTTT,CASSWARGDTQYF
.,TRBJ2-7,many,TRBV18,TGTGCCAGCTCACCACCGTCCCAGGGCAGCGAGCAGTACTTC,CASSPPSQGSEQYF